The 18 T cell receptor beta chains reported below all come from one sample, sequenced in a study of identical twins. In TCRdb, the 5' RACE reads were re-called with MiXCR into one record per CDR3 protein. The sample carries a few hundred thousand distinct CDR3 sequences, approximately 10% recorded once. Material for sequencing was naive T cells sorted from blood. These receptors were obtained from a woman in her 50s in good health.

J is TRBJ2-2 and V is TRBV5-4; 9 bases are shared with TRBD2. The CDR3 length is 16 residues. V shed 4 bases, J shed 2 bases, and the junction held 6 bases outside the gene matches. Germline CDR1 reads SGHNT; CDR2 reads YYREEE (reference sequence). For the CDR3, the DNA is TGTGCCAGCAGCCCCTCTAGCGGGGCCAACACCGGGGAGCTGTTTTTT. Residues: CASSPSSGANTGELFF. Drawing the rest from reference TRBV5-4 and TRBJ2-2, the complete variable domain is ETGVTQSPTHLIKTRGQQVTLRCSSQSGHNTVSWYQQALGQGPQFIFQYYREEENGRGNFPPRFSGLQFPNYSSELNVNALELDDSALYLCASSPSSGANTGELFFGEGSRLTVL.

The chain uses TRBV5-1 and TRBJ2-3, with 10 bases matching TRBD2. This CDR3 is built from 15 residues. The ends lost 4 bases at V and 6 bases at J; junction bases unmatched: 8. Germline CDR1 SGHRS, CDR2 YFSETQ. CDR3 protein: CASSRGLARGDTQYF. CDR3 DNA sequence: TGCGCCAGCAGCAGGGGACTAGCGAGAGGCGATACGCAGTATTTT.

This clonotype was observed many times. J is TRBJ2-7 and V is TRBV5-6, with D unclear. V lost 4 bases, J lost 3 bases, and 11 bases lay in between. Germline V gene sequence: CDR1 SGHDT, CDR2 YYEEEE. The CDR3 has 13 residues. CDR3 sequence reads: CASSRVNGYEQYV. CDR3 DNA sequence: TGTGCCAGCAGCCGGGTGAACGGCTACGAGCAGTACGTC.

This clonotype was picked up a small number of times. The chain employs TRBV20-1 and TRBJ1-4; D remains ambiguous. The CDR3 extends over 12 amino acids. Trimming pared 3 bases from V and 8 bases from J, leaving 10 bases between. Germline CDR1 is DFQATT and CDR2 is SNEGSKA (reference sequence). CDR3 nucleotides: TGCAGTGCTAGCTTTACGGGGGAAAAACTGTTTTTT. Residues: CSASFTGEKLFF.

This clonotype was found a few times. An end of the junction differs from the germline gene, which may be a read error. The chain employs TRBV3-1 and TRBJ2-5; D unclear. CDR1 is LGHDT, CDR2 YNNKEL, per germline (reference sequence). The CDR3 consists of 12 residues. The CDR3 region is CASSPWQGTQYF. The CDR3, as DNA: TGTGCCAGCAGCCCATGGCAAGGGACCCAGTACTTC.

In DNA, the CDR3 is TGTGCCAGCAGCCCCCGGACCCTTTCGTCTGAAGCTTTCTTT. Residues: CASSPRTLSSEAFF. The chain joins TRBV11-2 to TRBJ1-1; D is unclear. Germline V gene sequence: CDR1 SGHAT, CDR2 FQNNGV. Between the trimmed V and J ends, which lost 5 bases and 6 bases, there was a span of 16 bases. CDR3 length: 14 amino acids.

The chain recombines TRBV4-1 with TRBJ2-5; 9 bases are a match to TRBD1. This CDR3 is built from 17 residues. The ends lost 2 bases at V and 3 bases at J; junction bases unmatched: 10. Germline assignment: CDR1 MGHRA and CDR2 YSYEKL. CDR3 in amino acids: CASSQSIPGTGKETQYF. The CDR3 DNA is TGCGCCAGCAGCCAATCCATCCCCGGGACAGGGAAAGAGACCCAGTACTTC.

The J gene is TRBJ2-7, the V gene TRBV2; D is perhaps TRBD2 (6 bases). The CDR3 length is 12 residues. Germline V CDR1 and CDR2: SNHLY, FYNNEI. V was pared by 9 bases and J by 1 base, with 10 bases between. As DNA, the CDR3 is TGTGCCAGTCAGGGACTTTCCTACGAGCAGTACGTC. Translated: CASQGLSYEQYV.

This clonotype came up many times. V usage is TRBV6-5 and J usage is TRBJ1-6; a possible D gene is TRBD1 (6 bases). Germline V lookup: CDR1 MNHEY, CDR2 SVGAGI. This CDR3 is built from 20 residues. V was shortened by 1 base and J by 0 bases, with 19 bases between the two germline ends. The DNA for the CDR3 is TGTGCCAGCAGTTACTGGGGGGGGCAACTAGGGAGCTCCTATAATTCACCCCTCCACTTT. This codes for CASSYWGGQLGSSYNSPLHF.

The chain combines TRBV28 with TRBJ1-1, with 7 bases aligning to TRBD1. CDR1 is MDHEN, CDR2 SYDVKM, per germline. V lost 10 bases to trimming and J lost 5 bases; unmatched junction nucleotides: 10. This CDR3 region has 13 residues. The CDR3 is CATLPTGRTEAFF. In DNA, the CDR3 is TGTGCCACCTTACCGACAGGGAGGACTGAAGCTTTCTTT.

This clonotype was seen many times. The J gene is TRBJ2-2, the V gene TRBV14, with unresolved D. Trimming stripped 0 bases from V and 5 bases from J, with 7 bases between. The CDR3 length is 14 residues. The V gene's germline CDR1 is SGHDN and CDR2 FVKESK. The CDR3 coding sequence is TGTGCCAGCAGCCAAGACGCGGCGACCGGGGAGCTGTTTTTT. This gives the protein CASSQDAATGELFF.

This clonotype has a handful of counts. The rearrangement uses TRBV28 and TRBJ1-2; 9 bases line up with TRBD1. J lost 4 bases, V lost 5 bases, and 8 bases had no gene match. This CDR3 comprises 15 residues. Germline loops: CDR1 MDHEN, CDR2 SYDVKM. CDR3 amino acids: CASSDVPGQGYGYTF. DNA for the CDR3: TGTGCCAGCAGTGATGTCCCGGGACAGGGCTATGGCTACACCTTC.

V usage is TRBV5-8 and J usage is TRBJ2-7, with D unclear. Trimming pared 3 bases from V and 0 bases from J, leaving 16 bases between. Germline V gene lookup returns CDR1 SGHTS and CDR2 YDEGEE. CDR3 length: 16 residues. The CDR3: CASSSSWSWGSYEQYV. The CDR3 DNA sequence: TGTGCCAGCAGCTCCTCTTGGTCCTGGGGCTCCTACGAGCAGTACGTC.

The gene calls are TRBV3-1 and TRBJ2-5; D not resolved. Germline loops: CDR1 LGHDT, CDR2 YNNKEL (reference sequence). Trimming removed 0 bases at V and 5 bases at J, with 4 bases between. The CDR3 runs to 12 residues. The CDR3: CASSQERETQYF. As DNA, the CDR3 is TGTGCCAGCAGCCAAGAACGGGAGACCCAGTACTTC.

The chain combines TRBV27 with TRBJ2-1; 8 nucleotides match TRBD2. The germline V gene encodes CDR1 MNHEY and CDR2 SMNVEV (reference sequence). This CDR3 comprises 14 residues. The ends lost 6 bases at V and 14 bases at J; junction bases unmatched: 15. The CDR3 region has the DNA TGTGCCAGCAGGAGGCAGGGACTAGGCCAGGTGGAGTTCTTC. Translating it yields CASRRQGLGQVEFF.

This chain connects TRBV6-1 to TRBJ1-2; 7 bases line up with TRBD1. Losses at the gene ends were 4 bases for V and 4 bases for J; bases not matched to a gene: 12. The CDR3 is made up of 16 amino acids. Germline V gene data show CDR1 as MNHNS and CDR2 as SASEGT. The CDR3 loop is CASSAVQGPLGYGYTF. The CDR3 bases are TGTGCCAGCAGTGCGGTACAGGGGCCCCTTGGCTATGGCTACACCTTC.

This clonotype has a handful of counts. This sequence joins TRBV5-1 and TRBJ2-3; 7 positions agree with TRBD1. With V trimmed by 1 base and J by 2 bases, 7 bases remained unmatched. Germline V CDR1 and CDR2: SGHRS, YFSETQ. The CDR3 has 16 residues. The CDR3 DNA sequence: TGCGCCAGCAGCTTGTCTGCGACAGGGTACACAGATACGCAGTATTTT. Protein product: CASSLSATGYTDTQYF.

The chain carries TRBV11-3 and TRBJ2-3; 10 nucleotides agree with TRBD2. CDR1 SGHNT and CDR2 YENEEA come from the germline V gene. The CDR3 runs to 17 residues. V lost 4 bases and J lost 2; bases outside the gene matches: 9. As DNA, the CDR3 is TGTGCCAGCAGCTCTCGACTAGCGGGCCACTTCACAGATACGCAGTATTTT. This gives the protein CASSSRLAGHFTDTQYF. The whole variable domain, filled in from reference TRBV11-3 and TRBJ2-3, reads EAGVVQSPRYKIIEKKQPVAFWCNPISGHNTLYWYLQNLGQGPELLIRYENEEAVDDSQLPKDRFSAERLKGVDSTLKIQPAELGDSAVYLCASSSRLAGHFTDTQYFGPGTRLTVL.